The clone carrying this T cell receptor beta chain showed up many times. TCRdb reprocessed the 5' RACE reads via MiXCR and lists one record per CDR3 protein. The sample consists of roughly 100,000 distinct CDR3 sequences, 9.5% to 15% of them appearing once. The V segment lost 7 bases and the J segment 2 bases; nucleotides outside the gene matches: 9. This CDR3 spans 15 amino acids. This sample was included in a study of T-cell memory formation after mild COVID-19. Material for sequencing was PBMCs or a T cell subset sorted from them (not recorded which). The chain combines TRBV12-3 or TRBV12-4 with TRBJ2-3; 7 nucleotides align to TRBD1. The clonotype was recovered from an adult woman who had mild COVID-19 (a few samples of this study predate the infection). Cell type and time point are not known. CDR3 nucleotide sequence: TGTGCCAGCACCCCGACAGGGCTGGTCACAGATACGCAGTATTTT. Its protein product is CASTPTGLVTDTQYF.